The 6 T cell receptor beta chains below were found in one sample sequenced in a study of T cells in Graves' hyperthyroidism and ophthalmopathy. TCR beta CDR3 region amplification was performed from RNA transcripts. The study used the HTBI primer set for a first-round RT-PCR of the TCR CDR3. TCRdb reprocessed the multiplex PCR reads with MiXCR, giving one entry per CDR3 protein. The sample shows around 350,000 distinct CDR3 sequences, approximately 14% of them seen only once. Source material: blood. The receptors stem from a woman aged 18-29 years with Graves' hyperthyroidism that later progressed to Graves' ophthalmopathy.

CDR3 loop: CASSLAQGTMNTEAFF. The CDR3 DNA is TGCGCCAGCAGCTTGGCCCAGGGGACGATGAACACTGAAGCTTTCTTT. The J gene is TRBJ1-1, the V gene TRBV5-1, with D maybe TRBD1 (6 bases). Germline values: CDR1 SGHRS, CDR2 YFSETQ. The CDR3 totals 16 residues. V was cut by 0 bases and J by 0 bases, with 12 bases left in between.

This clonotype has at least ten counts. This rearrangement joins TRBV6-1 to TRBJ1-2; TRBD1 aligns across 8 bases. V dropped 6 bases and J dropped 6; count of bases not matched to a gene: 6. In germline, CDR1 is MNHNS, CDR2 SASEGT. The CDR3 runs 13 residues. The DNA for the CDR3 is TGTGCCAGCAGGAAGCAGGGGGCGGATGGCTACACCTTC. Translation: CASRKQGADGYTF.

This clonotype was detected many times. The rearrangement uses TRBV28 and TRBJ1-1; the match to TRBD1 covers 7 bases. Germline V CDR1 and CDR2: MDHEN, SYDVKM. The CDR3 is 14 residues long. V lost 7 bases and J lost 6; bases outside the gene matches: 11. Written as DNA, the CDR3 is TGTGCCAGCAAAGGGGAGGGCAGGGGGTCTGAAGCTTTCTTT. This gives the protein CASKGEGRGSEAFF.

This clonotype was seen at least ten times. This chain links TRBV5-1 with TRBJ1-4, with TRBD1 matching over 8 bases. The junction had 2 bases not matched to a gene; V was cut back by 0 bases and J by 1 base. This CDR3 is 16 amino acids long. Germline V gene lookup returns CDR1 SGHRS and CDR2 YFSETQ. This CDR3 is CASSLAGQGTNEKLFF. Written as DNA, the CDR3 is TGCGCCAGCAGCTTGGCTGGACAGGGAACTAATGAAAAACTGTTTTTT.

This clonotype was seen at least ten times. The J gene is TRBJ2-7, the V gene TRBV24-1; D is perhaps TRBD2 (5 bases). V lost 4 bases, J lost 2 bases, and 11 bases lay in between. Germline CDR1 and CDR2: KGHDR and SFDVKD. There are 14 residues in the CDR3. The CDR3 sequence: CATSESSGTYEQYF. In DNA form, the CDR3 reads TGTGCCACCAGTGAGTCTTCCGGGACCTACGAGCAGTACTTC.

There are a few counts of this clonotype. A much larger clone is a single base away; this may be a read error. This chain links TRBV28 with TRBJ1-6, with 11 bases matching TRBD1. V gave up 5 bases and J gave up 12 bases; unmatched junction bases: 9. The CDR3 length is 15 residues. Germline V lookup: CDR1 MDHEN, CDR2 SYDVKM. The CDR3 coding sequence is TGTGCCAGCAGTATCCAGGACAGGGGGCTGGGACCCCTCCACTTT. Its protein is CASSIQDRGLGPLHF. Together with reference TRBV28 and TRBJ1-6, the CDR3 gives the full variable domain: DVKVTQSSRYLVKRTGEKVFLECVQDMDHENMFWYRQDPGLGLRLIYFSYDVKMKEKGDIPEGYSVSREKKERFSLILESASTNQTSMYLCASSIQDRGLGPLHFGNGTRLTVT.